This T cell receptor beta chain was captured by sequencing in a study of T cells in Graves' hyperthyroidism and ophthalmopathy. Overall study findings and caveats: In the blood, most expanded thyroid clonotypes above 0.001 appeared as well. Progression to ophthalmopathy was predicted a median of roughly 6.6 months early.

Template material for amplifying TCR beta CDR3 regions consisted of RNA transcripts. In the first-round RT-PCR of the TCR CDR3, the HTBI primer set was used. TCRdb re-derived calls from the multiplex PCR reads in MiXCR, one entry per CDR3 protein. This sample has around 620,000 distinct CDR3 sequences, with 46% found just once. In the case of this clonotype: Its specificity is unknown.

Diagnostic assessment was based on clinical symptoms, serum thyroxine and TRAb, thyroid ultrasound and orbital computed tomography. Germline CDR1 is SGHTA and CDR2 is FQGTGA. The CDR3 runs to 17 residues. After removal of 4 bases from V and 5 bases from J, the junction contained 8 bases not matched to a gene. Sequences were obtained from peripheral blood or thyroid tissue (not recorded which). This sequence originates from an adult woman with Graves' disease, either hyperthyroidism or ophthalmopathy (not recorded which). The V call is TRBV7-3, the J call TRBJ2-3; TRBD2 matches at 14 bases. The CDR3, as DNA: TGTGCCAGCAGCTCAAGGGGACTAGCGGGAGTGGAAGATACGCAGTATTTT. Its translation is CASSSRGLAGVEDTQYF.